This T cell receptor (beta chain) was sequenced in a study of tumor-infiltrating lymphocytes in primary liver carcinoma. About this clonotype itself: The junction differs from germline at one of its ends, possibly a read error.

cDNA specific to TCR beta was made from roughly 500 ng of total RNA, with a constant-region primer employed for priming. Three nested multiplex PCR rounds of slightly modified ARM-PCR generated TCR beta libraries. Primers for the first two PCR rounds were TRBV1-TRBV30 forward primers and a C-beta reverse primer (approximately 9 cycles per round). TCRdb called the multiplex PCR reads again in MiXCR, with one record for every CDR3 protein. Of 100,000 to 120,000 distinct CDR3 sequences listed, 82% were seen once; the top ten hold approximately 20%. This CDR3 is built from 12 residues. Germline V gene lookup returns CDR1 MNHEY and CDR2 SVGAGI. The source material, 20-30 mg of unsorted bulk tissue, was used to co-extract RNA and DNA. In every tumor sample, viable tumor cells made up over 90%.

Sequenced: liver tumor tissue from sampling region 3. Indicated subset: tumor region T3, left-lateral pole. This clonotype was sampled from a man aged 35-49 years with primary liver carcinoma and hepatitis B virus infection. The genes are TRBV6-5 and TRBJ2-4; 7 bases line up with TRBD1. CDR3 DNA sequence: TGTGCTTGCACAGGGGAAGGGAACATTAAGTACTTC. Translating gives CACTGEGNIKYF.